This TCR beta chain came from a study of T cells expressing NK-cell markers. CDR1 and CDR2 (germline): MNHEY, SMNVEV (reference sequence). The CDR3 is 12 amino acids. Study-level findings and limits: Dominance of the CD3+CD56-NKG2C+ fraction by these clonotypes also held in several donors.

As to this clonotype: Antigen specificity is unknown.

TCRdb re-called the 5' RACE reads and catalogs CDR3 proteins one per entry, DNA excluded. In total, the table holds 450,000 to 600,000 distinct CDR3 sequences. This clonotype was sampled from a man younger than 30 in good health. Specimen: blood T cells: a sorted CD56 or NKG2C T cell subset, CD4+ or CD8+ T cells, or bulk PBMC T cells (not recorded which). V usage is TRBV27 and J usage is TRBJ1-2. CDR3 residues: CASKGGAYGYTF.